This TCR beta chain was recorded in a study of post-analysis software for immune sequencing data. Findings and limits, study-wide: Multiple sclerosis patients had significantly lower normalized Chao1 diversity than controls. TRBV5-6, TRBV5-1 and TRBV20-1 belonged to a set of about 5 TRBV segments that were more frequent in patients than controls. By F measure, samples from a shared preparation batch strongly co-clustered.

About this clonotype: Its antigen remains unidentified.

cDNA libraries of TCR beta carried unique molecular identifiers. TCRdb ran MiXCR on the PCR reads and lists one entry per CDR3 protein. The sample contains roughly 400,000 distinct CDR3 sequences, 39% of which appear only once. Looked up from germline, CDR1 is LGHNA and CDR2 is YSLEER. The length of the CDR3 is 13 residues. V shed 3 bases, J shed 10 bases, and the junction held 6 bases outside the gene matches. The V gene is TRBV4-3, the J gene TRBJ2-1, with 7 bases aligning to TRBD2. This receptor was identified in a girl aged 2-10 years with multiple sclerosis. Sequencing used blood. CDR3 coding DNA: TGCGCCAGCAGCCATACTAGCGCTCCGGAGCAGTTCTTC. Translation gives CASSHTSAPEQFF.